Listed here are 23 T cell receptor beta chains from one sample, sequenced in a study of a mutant IDH1 vaccine in newly diagnosed glioma. Time point reported: week 5, during vaccination. One vaccine dose held 300 ug of mutant IDH1 20-mer peptide and came with topical imiquimod. Profiling relied on immunoSEQ multiplex PCR, and the TCRdb table lists in-frame clones only, not all of them. The sample contains 50,000 or so clones, around 80% of which appear only once. Which antigens these TCRs recognize remains unknown. This material consisted of PBMCs, taken from a glioma patient whose treatment included an IDH1 peptide vaccine. The receptor set was obtained from a woman between 45 and 65 years old with glioma.

J is TRBJ2-1 and V is TRBV19; 9 bases match TRBD2. The CDR3 has 14 residues. V lost 7 bases to trimming and J lost 7 bases; unmatched junction nucleotides: 8. From germline, CDR1 is LNHDA and CDR2 SQIVND (reference sequence). The CDR3 spells CASTRVAGVNEQFF. The CDR3 nucleotides are TGTGCCAGTACAAGGGTAGCGGGGGTAAATGAGCAGTTCTTC. The full variable domain, completed using reference TRBV19 and TRBJ2-1, is DGGITQSPKYLFRKEGQNVTLSCEQNLNHDAMYWYRQDPGQGLRLIYYSQIVNDFQKGDIAEGYSVSREKKESFPLTVTSAQKNPTAFYLCASTRVAGVNEQFFGPGTRLTVL.

The chain employs TRBV7-2 and TRBJ1-2, with a weak D call TRBD1 (5 bases). V was clipped by 1 base and J by 5 bases, with 14 bases between them. CDR1 and CDR2 (germline): SGHTA, FQGNSA. The CDR3 has 15 amino acids. As DNA, the CDR3 is TGTGCCAGCAGCTTAGGAATGGCAGGGAGGTATGGCTACACCTTC. It encodes CASSLGMAGRYGYTF.

The gene calls are TRBV6-4 and TRBJ2-3; 7 nucleotides agree with TRBD2. This CDR3 contains 14 residues. The V and J ends lost 8 bases and 0 bases, in that order; junction bases with no gene match: 5. Per the germline V gene, CDR1 is MRHNA and CDR2 is SNTAGT. The CDR3 sequence is CASRSGVSTDTQYF. The CDR3 DNA follows: TGTGCCAGCCGGAGCGGGGTTAGCACAGATACGCAGTATTTT.

This chain joins TRBV6-5 and TRBJ1-1, with 9 bases aligning to TRBD1. From germline, CDR1 is MNHEY and CDR2 SVGAGI. The junction had 3 bases not matched to a gene; V was cut back by 6 bases and J by 4 bases. CDR3 length: 13 residues. CDR3 nucleotide sequence: TGTGCCAGCAGCGGGACAGGGTCCACTGAAGCTTTCTTT. This codes for CASSGTGSTEAFF.

V is TRBV7-9 and J is TRBJ1-2; perhaps TRBD1 as D (5 bases). The V gene's germline CDR1 is SEHNR and CDR2 FQNEAQ (reference sequence). V lost 6 bases, J lost 5 bases, and 19 bases lay in between. The CDR3 is 15 residues long. In DNA, the CDR3 is TGTGCCAGCAGTTGGCGGGACTTCCAAAATTATGGCTACACCTTC. Amino acid sequence: CASSWRDFQNYGYTF. The full variable domain, in which reference TRBV7-9 and TRBJ1-2 provide the parts outside the CDR3, is DTGVSQNPRHKITKRGQNVTFRCDPISEHNRLYWYRQTLGQGPEFLTYFQNEAQLEKSRLLSDRFSAERPKGSFSTLEIQRTEQGDSAMYLCASSWRDFQNYGYTFGSGTRLTVV.

The rearrangement links TRBV2 to TRBJ1-1; no definite D call. Trimming shortened V by 6 bases and J by 0 bases, and 5 bases separated the two germline ends. CDR1 and CDR2 (germline): SNHLY, FYNNEI. The CDR3 sequence is 12 residues long. The CDR3 is CASRRMNTEAFF. The CDR3 DNA is TGTGCCAGCAGGAGGATGAACACTGAAGCTTTCTTT.

The chain employs TRBV2 and TRBJ2-7, with 10 bases identical to TRBD2. J gave up 3 bases and V 5 bases, and 4 bases lay outside the gene matches. The CDR3 consists of 14 residues. Germline V gene data show CDR1 as SNHLY and CDR2 as FYNNEI. For the CDR3, the DNA is TGTGCCAGCAGTTTAGCGGGGGGTGGCTACGAGCAGTACTTC. This gives the protein CASSLAGGGYEQYF.

This rearrangement joins TRBV9 to TRBJ2-1; TRBD1 agrees at 8 bases. V shed 4 bases, J shed 8 bases, and the junction held 8 bases outside the gene matches. Germline CDR1 SGDLS, CDR2 YYNGEE. The CDR3 covers 14 residues. The CDR3 spells CASSFSDREYEQFF. The CDR3 nucleotides read TGTGCCAGCAGCTTTTCGGACAGGGAATATGAGCAGTTCTTC. Full variable domain (missing parts from reference TRBV9 and TRBJ2-1): DSGVTQTPKHLITATGQRVTLRCSPRSGDLSVYWYQQSLDQGLQFLIQYYNGEERAKGNILERFSAQQFPDLHSELNLSSLELGDSALYFCASSFSDREYEQFFGPGTRLTVL.

The rearrangement uses TRBV2 and TRBJ1-5, with TRBD1 as a possible D gene (5 bases). The CDR3 runs to 14 residues. Germline values: CDR1 SNHLY, CDR2 FYNNEI. With 6 bases removed from V and 4 bases from J, the gap between germline ends came to 13 bases. CDR3: CASSRGDGNQPQHF. The CDR3 nucleotides read TGTGCCAGCAGCCGGGGGGACGGGAATCAGCCCCAGCATTTT.

By sample share, this clone is medium-sized. The gene calls are TRBV16 and TRBJ2-1, with D possibly matching TRBD1 (5 bases). CDR3 size: 12 residues. Germline-derived CDR1 and CDR2 are KGHSY and FQNENV. V was cut by 2 bases and J by 7 bases, with 6 bases left in between. For the CDR3, the DNA is TGTGCCAGCAGCCAAGCAGGGAATGAGCAGTTCTTC. Translating gives CASSQAGNEQFF.

The rearrangement uses TRBV5-1 and TRBJ1-4; D gene uncertain. Germline lookup yields CDR1 SGHRS and CDR2 YFSETQ. With 0 bases removed from V and 6 bases from J, the gap between germline ends came to 0 bases. The CDR3 contains 11 residues. Here the CDR3 reads CASSLDEKLFF. In DNA form, the CDR3 reads TGCGCCAGCAGCTTGGATGAAAAACTGTTTTTT.

The genes are TRBV2 and TRBJ1-2; D is perhaps TRBD1 (5 bases). The CDR3 totals 14 residues. Germline V gene lookup returns CDR1 SNHLY and CDR2 FYNNEI. V lost 6 bases, J lost 0 bases, and 11 bases lay in between. CDR3 sequence: CASRLRGANYGYTF. The CDR3 DNA reads TGTGCCAGCAGGTTAAGAGGGGCTAACTATGGCTACACCTTC.

This chain connects TRBV7-2 to TRBJ1-5; TRBD1 aligns across 7 bases. This CDR3 spans 12 amino acids. The V gene's germline CDR1 is SGHTA and CDR2 FQGNSA. The junction had 8 bases not matched to a gene; V was cut back by 5 bases and J by 13 bases. The CDR3 reads CASSAERDRQHF. The DNA for the CDR3 is TGTGCCAGCAGCGCGGAGAGGGACAGACAGCATTTT.

V gene TRBV25-1 combines with J gene TRBJ2-1, with 16 nucleotides matching TRBD2. Germline trimming cut 4 bases from V and 7 bases from J; bases unmatched to any gene: 4. CDR1 is MGHDK and CDR2 is SYGVNS in the germline V gene. CDR3 size: 16 residues. Here the CDR3 DNA reads TGTGCCAGCAGTGCCCCGGGACTAGCGGGGGGGAATGAGCAGTTCTTC. Translated: CASSAPGLAGGNEQFF. Together with reference TRBV25-1 and TRBJ2-1, the CDR3 gives the full variable domain: EADIYQTPRYLVIGTGKKITLECSQTMGHDKMYWYQQDPGMELHLIHYSYGVNSTEKGDLSSESTVSRIRTEHFPLTLESARPSHTSQYLCASSAPGLAGGNEQFFGPGTRLTVL.

The chain has TRBV12-5 and TRBJ2-7; weak D call: TRBD1 (9 bases). This CDR3 has 15 amino acids. The ends were cut back, 7 bases at V and 3 bases at J, with 19 bases in the middle. Germline lookup yields CDR1 LGHNT and CDR2 FRNRAP. CDR3 amino acids: CASVRGQGLDYEQYF. CDR3 bases: TGTGCTAGTGTGCGGGGACAGGGACTAGACTACGAGCAGTACTTC.

This rearrangement joins TRBV2 to TRBJ2-1, with 14 bases that match TRBD2. V was clipped by 6 bases and J by 13 bases; unmatched bases: 8. Germline assignment: CDR1 SNHLY and CDR2 FYNNEI. CDR3 length equals 14 residues. CDR3: CASRGGTSGGRQFF. In DNA, the CDR3 is TGTGCCAGCAGGGGTGGGACTAGCGGGGGTCGACAGTTCTTC.

This rearrangement joins TRBV9 to TRBJ1-3; D call uncertain. This CDR3 comprises 15 residues. Germline loops: CDR1 SGDLS, CDR2 YYNGEE. The germline V and J ends were trimmed by 0 bases and 0 bases, with 7 bases remaining between them. DNA for the CDR3: TGTGCCAGCAGCGTAGGCCAAGACTCTGGAAACACCATATATTTT. Amino acid sequence: CASSVGQDSGNTIYF. The variable domain in full, completed from reference TRBV9 and TRBJ1-3, reads DSGVTQTPKHLITATGQRVTLRCSPRSGDLSVYWYQQSLDQGLQFLIQYYNGEERAKGNILERFSAQQFPDLHSELNLSSLELGDSALYFCASSVGQDSGNTIYFGEGSWLTVV.

The genes are TRBV19 and TRBJ1-2; the D is unclear. The length of the CDR3 is 16 residues. The germline CDR1 and CDR2 sequences are LNHDA and SQIVND (reference sequence). Trimming left V 3 bases short and J 2 bases short, with 16 bases between. CDR3 sequence (DNA): TGTGCCAGTAGTATTTCGGTTTTTACCGGGAACTATGGCTACACCTTC. It codes for CASSISVFTGNYGYTF.

This chain links TRBV10-3 with TRBJ2-7; 11 nucleotides align to TRBD1. Germline values: CDR1 ENHRY, CDR2 SYGVKD. The ends lost 4 bases at V and 3 bases at J; junction bases unmatched: 8. CDR3 length: 16 residues. The CDR3 sequence: CAISVADRGRDYEQYF. DNA for the CDR3: TGTGCCATCAGTGTCGCGGACAGGGGGCGCGACTACGAGCAGTACTTC.

The rearrangement uses TRBV28 and TRBJ1-1; no clear D gene. V was cut by 4 bases and J by 0 bases, with 12 bases left in between. Germline assignment: CDR1 MDHEN and CDR2 SYDVKM. The length of the CDR3 is 15 residues. CDR3 protein: CASSSPGSVNTEAFF. The CDR3, as DNA: TGTGCCAGCAGTTCACCAGGATCCGTGAACACTGAAGCTTTCTTT.

The chain has TRBV9 and TRBJ1-1; D unresolved. The CDR3 is 11 amino acids. From germline, CDR1 is SGDLS and CDR2 YYNGEE. Trimming removed 4 bases from V and 4 bases from J, with 5 bases in between. The CDR3 DNA is TGTGCCAGCAGCCCTACCACTGAAGCTTTCTTT. Its protein is CASSPTTEAFF.

V usage is TRBV7-2 and J usage is TRBJ2-3; no definite D call. CDR1 SGHTA and CDR2 FQGNSA come from the germline V gene. The CDR3 totals 13 residues. Trimming stripped 1 base from V and 2 bases from J, with 4 bases between. CDR3 DNA sequence: TGTGCCAGCAGCTTAGTGGACACAGATACGCAGTATTTT. Translating gives CASSLVDTDTQYF.

The chain employs TRBV9 and TRBJ1-1; no reliable D call. CDR1 and CDR2 (germline): SGDLS, YYNGEE. Trimming took 1 base from V and 9 from J, leaving 10 bases between them. CDR3 length equals 12 residues. The CDR3 region is CASSVSLGQAFF. The CDR3, as DNA: TGTGCCAGCAGCGTATCTCTAGGGCAAGCTTTCTTT.